A single sample gave rise to the 31 T cell receptor beta chains below, sequenced in a study of post-analysis software for immune sequencing data. Study-wide results and limits: With TRBV5-6, TRBV5-1 and TRBV20-1 included, a handful of TRBV segments were more frequent in patients than in controls.

Their antigen targets remain unknown. Carried by the TCR beta cDNA libraries were unique molecular identifiers. TCRdb independently ran MiXCR on the PCR reads; one entry per CDR3 protein. The repertoire has around 250,000 distinct CDR3 sequences, about 38% of them found once; the top ten carry roughly 4.8%. Sequencing used blood. The receptors come from a girl aged 10-17 years with multiple sclerosis.

The table lists this clonotype with a few counts. This chain uses TRBV29-1 with TRBJ2-1, with 10 bases aligning to TRBD2. This CDR3 spans 15 amino acids. V shed 4 bases, J shed 6 bases, and the junction held 9 bases outside the gene matches. Germline V gene lookup returns CDR1 SQVTM and CDR2 ANQGSEA. The CDR3 here is CSVAEREGPVNEQFF. CDR3 nucleotide sequence: TGCAGCGTTGCCGAGCGGGAGGGCCCTGTCAATGAGCAGTTCTTC.

There are many counts of this clonotype. The V call is TRBV6-5, the J call TRBJ1-5; 7 bases are shared with TRBD1. Germline loops: CDR1 MNHEY, CDR2 SVGAGI. There are 16 residues in the CDR3. V lost 6 bases, J lost 0 bases, and 8 bases stayed unmatched. CDR3 nucleotide sequence: TGTGCCAGCAGGGCTACCAACAGGGGTAGCAATCAGCCCCAGCATTTT. Amino acid sequence: CASRATNRGSNQPQHF.

This clonotype was seen a few times. The chain has TRBV14 and TRBJ2-2; D remains ambiguous. V was trimmed by 6 bases and J by 7 bases, leaving 21 bases between them. This CDR3 has 16 amino acids. CDR1 SGHDN and CDR2 FVKESK come from the germline V gene. The CDR3 coding sequence is TGTGCCAGCAGTTATCGGACCCGGGCTGTGGTCGGGGAGCTGTTTTTT. Its translation is CASSYRTRAVVGELFF. Based on the CDR3 plus reference TRBV14 and TRBJ2-2, the full variable domain is EAGVTQFPSHSVIEKGQTVTLRCDPISGHDNLYWYRRVMGKEIKFLLHFVKESKQDESGMPNNRFLAERTGGTYSTLKVQPAELEDSGVYFCASSYRTRAVVGELFFGEGSRLTVL.

There are a few counts of this clonotype. The chain combines TRBV12-3 or TRBV12-4 with TRBJ2-2; 10 bases are a match to TRBD2. The CDR3 runs to 15 residues. The J segment lost 10 bases and the V segment lost 6 bases, leaving 11 bases of the junction unmatched. In DNA form, the CDR3 reads TGTGCCAGCAGCCGAGGACTAGCGGCCGCTGCGGAGCTGTTTTTT. Amino acids: CASSRGLAAAAELFF.

At least ten counts were recorded for this clonotype. The chain is built from TRBV7-9 and TRBJ1-2; 10 bases are a match to TRBD1. With V trimmed by 4 bases and J by 7 bases, 6 bases remained unmatched. CDR3 size: 14 residues. Per germline, CDR1 SEHNR and CDR2 FQNEAQ (reference sequence). The DNA of the CDR3 is TGTGCCAGCAGCTCGCCGGGACAGGGGTCTGGCTACACCTTC. Translated: CASSSPGQGSGYTF.

This clonotype was counted ten times or more. This rearrangement joins TRBV12-3 or TRBV12-4 to TRBJ1-5; D is unresolved. Trimming took off 3 bases at V and 3 bases at J, with 9 bases between the two ends. This CDR3 comprises 14 residues. The CDR3 region is CASSFSGSNQPQHF. The CDR3 nucleotides read TGTGCCAGCAGTTTCTCGGGGTCCAATCAGCCCCAGCATTTT.

This clonotype was seen ten or more times. The chain is built from TRBV11-2 and TRBJ2-1; D is unclear. The CDR3 is 14 residues long. V was shortened by 1 base and J by 10 bases, with 14 bases between the two germline ends. Germline CDR1 reads SGHAT; CDR2 reads FQNNGV. The CDR3 sequence is CASSLVRVTPEQFF. The CDR3 DNA reads as TGTGCCAGCAGCTTAGTAAGGGTCACCCCCGAGCAGTTCTTC.

This clonotype was seen at least ten times. V usage is TRBV20-1 and J usage is TRBJ2-1; 7 nucleotides align to TRBD2. CDR3 size: 15 residues. V lost 0 bases and J lost 5; bases outside the gene matches: 7. Germline values: CDR1 DFQATT, CDR2 SNEGSKA (reference sequence). The CDR3 DNA sequence: TGCAGTGCTAGAGATCAGGCGGGAGCGGACAATGAGCAGTTCTTC. Its translation: CSARDQAGADNEQFF.

The CDR3, as DNA: TGCAGTGCTAGAGATTTGGTGGATACTGAAGCTTTCTTT. Translating gives CSARDLVDTEAFF. The genes are TRBV20-1 and TRBJ1-1, with no clear D. V was clipped by 0 bases and J by 5 bases, with 10 bases between them. The germline gives CDR1 DFQATT, CDR2 SNEGSKA (reference sequence). The CDR3 is made up of 13 amino acids.

This clonotype turned up a few times. CDR3 residues: CASSWTPNTEAFF. CDR3 sequence (DNA): TGTGCCAGCAGCTGGACACCGAACACTGAAGCTTTCTTT. The V gene is TRBV11-3, the J gene TRBJ1-1, with a tentative D call TRBD1 (5 bases). The ends were cut back, 4 bases at V and 1 base at J, with 7 bases in the middle. There are 13 residues in the CDR3. The germline gives CDR1 SGHNT, CDR2 YENEEA.

The chain uses TRBV3-1 and TRBJ2-2, with D tentatively TRBD1 or TRBD2 (5 bases each). CDR1 and CDR2 (germline): LGHDT, YNNKEL (reference sequence). Trimming cost V 3 bases and J 5 bases, with 13 bases left between them. The CDR3 runs to 15 residues. The chain's CDR3 is CASSQGTSATGELFF. DNA of the CDR3: TGTGCCAGCAGCCAGGGGACGTCGGCAACCGGGGAGCTGTTTTTT.

V gene TRBV19 combines with J gene TRBJ1-1; no reliable D call. The V end lost 1 base, the J end lost 0 bases, and 12 bases lay between the germline ends. CDR1 LNHDA and CDR2 SQIVND come from the germline V gene (reference sequence). This CDR3 is 16 amino acids long. The CDR3 DNA reads as TGTGCCAGTAGTATAGCCACCGGGCGGGTGAACACTGAAGCTTTCTTT. Protein sequence: CASSIATGRVNTEAFF.

J is TRBJ1-5 and V is TRBV20-1, with D perhaps TRBD1 (5 bases). Germline V gene data show CDR1 as DFQATT and CDR2 as SNEGSKA (reference sequence). Trimming removed 2 bases from V and 4 bases from J, with 12 bases in between. The CDR3 is 14 amino acids. CDR3 sequence: CSARRSGINQPQHF. Here the CDR3 DNA reads TGCAGTGCTAGAAGGTCAGGGATAAATCAGCCCCAGCATTTT.

The rearrangement joins TRBV7-3 to TRBJ2-7; 7 positions agree with TRBD1. Germline trimming cut 5 bases from V and 7 bases from J; bases unmatched to any gene: 8. This CDR3 region has 13 residues. Germline loops: CDR1 SGHTA, CDR2 FQGTGA. The CDR3 region has the DNA TGTGCCAGCAGCATTCACAGGGGTAGAGAGCAGTACTTC. It codes for CASSIHRGREQYF.

The V gene is TRBV11-2, the J gene TRBJ2-3; D may correspond to TRBD1 or TRBD2 (5 bases each). V was trimmed by 1 base and J by 0 bases, leaving 14 bases between them. The germline CDR1 and CDR2 sequences are SGHAT and FQNNGV. The CDR3 is made up of 17 amino acids. CDR3 in amino acids: CASSLVVTGTSTDTQYF. The CDR3 nucleotides are TGTGCCAGCAGCTTAGTGGTCACGGGGACCAGCACAGATACGCAGTATTTT.

This clonotype was observed a handful of times. A much larger clone lies a single base off, so this may be a read error. V is TRBV7-9 and J is TRBJ2-1; tentatively, D is TRBD2 (6 bases). V lost 6 bases and J 8 bases, leaving 17 bases between the germline ends. CDR1 and CDR2 from the germline V gene are SEHNR and FQNEAQ (reference sequence). This CDR3 contains 14 residues. The CDR3 DNA sequence: TGTGCCAGCAGGGTAGGAGCAGGGAGGCATGAGCAGTTCTTC. Its translation is CASRVGAGRHEQFF.

In this sample, this clonotype turned up many times. The chain recombines TRBV5-1 with TRBJ2-1, with 8 bases identical to TRBD2. The J segment lost 8 bases and the V segment lost 4 bases, leaving 11 bases of the junction unmatched. The germline V gene has CDR1 SGHRS and CDR2 YFSETQ. The CDR3 length is 15 residues. The CDR3 coding sequence is TGCGCCAGCAGCGGAAACGGGGGGGCCTCGTATGAGCAGTTCTTC. It codes for CASSGNGGASYEQFF.

V usage is TRBV5-1 and J usage is TRBJ2-7; 11 nucleotides align to TRBD2. The CDR3 is made up of 16 amino acids. Germline V lookup: CDR1 SGHRS, CDR2 YFSETQ. The V gene end was trimmed by 3 bases and the J gene end by 5 bases; junction bases not matched to a gene: 10. The CDR3 DNA follows: TGCGCCAGCAGCTGGGGACCGGGACTAGCGGCGGACGAGCAGTACTTC. It specifies CASSWGPGLAADEQYF.

This chain links TRBV6-1 with TRBJ1-5; a weak D match, TRBD1 (5 bases). The CDR3 is made up of 16 amino acids. V was pared by 7 bases and J by 4 bases, with 20 bases between. Germline assignment: CDR1 MNHNS and CDR2 SASEGT. CDR3 region: CASTLPIGAGNQPQHF. In nucleotides, the CDR3 is TGTGCCAGCACTTTGCCAATAGGGGCGGGGAATCAGCCCCAGCATTTT.

As to this clonotype: One end of the junction varies from germline; a read error may be responsible. This rearrangement joins TRBV19 to TRBJ1-5; D unclear. This CDR3 has 12 amino acids. CDR1 LNHDA and CDR2 SQIVND come from the germline V gene (reference sequence). The CDR3 spells CVSSRPNQPQHF. CDR3 nucleotide sequence: TGTGTCAGTAGTCGGCCTAATCAGCCCCAGCATTTT. Full variable domain (rest looked up from reference TRBV19 and TRBJ1-5): DGGITQSPKYLFRKEGQNVTLSCEQNLNHDAMYWYRQDPGQGLRLIYYSQIVNDFQKGDIAEGYSVSREKKESFPLTVTSAQKNPTAFYLCVSSRPNQPQHFGDGTRLSIL.

This chain links TRBV3-1 with TRBJ2-1, with 11 bases that match TRBD2. The J call is uncertain, as TRBJ2-7 better fits the DNA end. In germline, CDR1 is LGHDT, CDR2 YNNKEL (reference sequence). This CDR3 has 15 amino acids. CDR3 DNA: TGTGCCAGCAGCCACGGACTAGCGGGCACCTACGAGCAGTACTTC. It encodes CASSHGLAGTYEQYF.

This clonotype was picked up many times. The chain joins TRBV14 to TRBJ1-4; no reliable D call. The ends were cut back, 4 bases at V and 13 bases at J, with 13 bases in the middle. CDR3 length: 12 residues. Germline CDR1 SGHDN, CDR2 FVKESK. The CDR3: CASSRSDVRLFF. In DNA, the CDR3 is TGTGCCAGCAGCCGATCGGACGTAAGACTGTTTTTT.

The chain combines TRBV10-3 with TRBJ2-7, with 16 nucleotides matching TRBD2. Germline trimming cut 9 bases from V and 7 bases from J; bases unmatched to any gene: 9. CDR3 length: 15 amino acids. CDR1 is ENHRY, CDR2 SYGVKD, per germline. Here the CDR3 DNA reads TGTGCCATAAAGGGACTAGCGGGAGGGCCTGAGGAGCAGTACTTC. Encoded protein: CAIKGLAGGPEEQYF.

The chain uses TRBV5-1 and TRBJ2-1; D perhaps matches TRBD2 (5 bases). V lost 0 bases and J 6 bases, leaving 16 bases between the germline ends. CDR1 and CDR2 (germline): SGHRS, YFSETQ. The CDR3 runs to 16 residues. The CDR3 DNA sequence: TGCGCCAGCAGCTTGGGACGAGCGGCCCAGAGCAATGAGCAGTTCTTC. Protein sequence: CASSLGRAAQSNEQFF.

This clonotype was counted between two and nine times. This chain uses TRBV27 with TRBJ2-1; D is possibly TRBD1 (6 bases). Germline V gene lookup returns CDR1 MNHEY and CDR2 SMNVEV (reference sequence). The CDR3 contains 15 residues. Trimming took off 5 bases at V and 0 bases at J, with 11 bases between the two ends. The CDR3 loop reads CASSNRARSYNEQFF. In nucleotides, the CDR3 is TGTGCCAGCAGTAACAGGGCACGCTCCTACAATGAGCAGTTCTTC.

The J gene is TRBJ1-1, the V gene TRBV7-2, with 8 nucleotides matching TRBD1. This CDR3 has 16 residues. The J segment lost 4 bases and the V segment lost 2 bases, leaving 9 bases of the junction unmatched. CDR1 is SGHTA, CDR2 FQGNSA, per germline. CDR3 region: CASSLSIGQGATEAFF. CDR3 nucleotide sequence: TGTGCCAGCAGCTTATCTATCGGGCAGGGGGCCACTGAAGCTTTCTTT.

A word on this clonotype: A read error is possible here, since a much larger clone lies one base away. The V and J genes are TRBV25-1 and TRBJ2-7; D is undetermined. The V and J ends lost 6 bases and 6 bases respectively, with 12 bases between them. The CDR3 has 12 residues. CDR1 is MGHDK and CDR2 is SYGVNS in the germline V gene. The CDR3 protein is CASRPPGGEQYF. For the CDR3, the DNA is TGTGCCAGCAGGCCTCCGGGCGGCGAGCAGTACTTC.

The sample holds many counts of this clonotype. V usage is TRBV2 and J usage is TRBJ2-3, with TRBD1 matching over 8 bases. Germline assignment: CDR1 SNHLY and CDR2 FYNNEI. The CDR3 loop spans 14 amino acids. V lost 6 bases, J lost 4 bases, and 6 bases stayed unmatched. The CDR3 sequence: CASRPDRGSDTQYF. The CDR3 DNA reads TGTGCCAGCAGACCTGACAGGGGCTCAGATACGCAGTATTTT.

The CDR3 DNA follows: TGTGCCAGTAGCCCCCTCGACGGTAGCGGCTATGGCTACACCTTC. It specifies CASSPLDGSGYGYTF. This chain joins TRBV19 and TRBJ1-2; D gene uncertain. The CDR3 is made up of 15 amino acids. V lost 6 bases to trimming and J lost 4 bases, with 18 bases between them. Per the germline V gene, CDR1 is LNHDA and CDR2 is SQIVND (reference sequence).

In this sample, this clonotype turned up many times. The chain is built from TRBV30 and TRBJ1-2, with D perhaps matching TRBD1 (5 bases). Germline V gene sequence: CDR1 GTSNPN, CDR2 SVGIG (reference sequence). The V end was cut by 2 bases, the J end by 2 bases, with 9 bases between. The CDR3 is 13 amino acids. CDR3 nucleotides: TGTGCCTGGAGTCGGGCAGGGAACTATGGCTACACCTTC. Its protein product is CAWSRAGNYGYTF.

This clonotype was counted at least ten times. The chain uses TRBV5-1 and TRBJ2-5; 9 bases line up with TRBD1. The germline V gene encodes CDR1 SGHRS and CDR2 YFSETQ. The CDR3 covers 14 residues. With V trimmed by 0 bases and J by 6 bases, 3 bases remained unmatched. The CDR3: CASSLEGQGQTQYF. Here the CDR3 DNA reads TGCGCCAGCAGCTTGGAAGGACAGGGGCAGACCCAGTACTTC.